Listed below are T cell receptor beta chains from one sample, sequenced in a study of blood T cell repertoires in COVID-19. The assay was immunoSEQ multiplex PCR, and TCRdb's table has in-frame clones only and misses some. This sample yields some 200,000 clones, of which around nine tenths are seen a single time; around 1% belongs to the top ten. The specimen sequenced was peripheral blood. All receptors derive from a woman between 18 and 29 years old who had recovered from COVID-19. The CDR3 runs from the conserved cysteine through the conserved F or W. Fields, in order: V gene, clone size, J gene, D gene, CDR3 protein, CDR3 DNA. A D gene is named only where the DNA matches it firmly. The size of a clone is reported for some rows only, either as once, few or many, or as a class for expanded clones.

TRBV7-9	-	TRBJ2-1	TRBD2	CASSTRTSGSRNEQFF	TGTGCCAGCAGCACCCGGACTAGCGGGAGTAGGAATGAGCAGTTCTTC
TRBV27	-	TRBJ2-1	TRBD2	CASGRALGSYNEQFF	TGTGCCAGCGGGAGGGCCCTTGGGTCCTACAATGAGCAGTTCTTC
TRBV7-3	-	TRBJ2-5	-	CASSLNGGANQETQYF	TGTGCCAGCAGCTTAAATGGGGGGGCCAACCAAGAGACCCAGTACTTC
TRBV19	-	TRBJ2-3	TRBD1	CASTPGQGIWYF	TGTGCCAGTACCCCGGGACAGGGGATCTGGTATTTT
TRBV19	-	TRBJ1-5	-	CATKRQGGGQPQHF	TGTGCCACCAAGCGGCAGGGAGGAGGTCAGCCCCAGCATTTT
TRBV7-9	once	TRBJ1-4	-	CASSLRVNEKLFF	TGTGCCAGCAGCTTACGGGTTAATGAAAAACTGTTTTTT
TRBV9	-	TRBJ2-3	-	CASSVDQVATDTQYF	TGTGCCAGCAGCGTAGACCAGGTAGCGACAGATACGCAGTATTTT
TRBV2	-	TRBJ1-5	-	CASKGQNSNQPQHF	TGTGCCAGCAAGGGGCAGAATAGCAATCAGCCCCAGCATTTT
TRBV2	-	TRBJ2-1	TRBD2	CASPTASGGAYTYNEQFF	TGTGCCAGCCCGACCGCTAGCGGGGGGGCTTACACCTACAATGAGCAGTTCTTC
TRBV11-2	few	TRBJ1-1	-	CASSLGTANTEAFF	TGTGCCAGCAGCTTAGGGACAGCTAACACTGAAGCTTTCTTT
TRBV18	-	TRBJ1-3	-	CASSSGTGNTIYF	TGTGCCAGCTCAAGCGGTACAGGAAACACCATATATTTT
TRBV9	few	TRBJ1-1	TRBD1	CASTETTPGQGAVEAFF	TGTGCCAGCACCGAAACCACCCCGGGACAGGGGGCCGTGGAAGCTTTCTTT
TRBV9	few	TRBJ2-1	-	CASSAEGAVVWNEQFF	TGTGCCAGCAGCGCCGAGGGAGCGGTCGTTTGGAATGAGCAGTTCTTC
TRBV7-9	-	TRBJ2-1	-	CASSLTLGLANNEQFF	TGTGCCAGCAGCTTAACCCTCGGCCTAGCCAACAATGAGCAGTTCTTC
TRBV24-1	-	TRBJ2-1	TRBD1	CATSDQGQSPFF	TGTGCCACCAGTGACCAGGGACAGTCCCCGTTCTTC
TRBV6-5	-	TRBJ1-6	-	CASSRSGSTNSPLHF	TGTGCCAGCAGTCGCTCTGGGAGCACCAATTCACCCCTCCACTTT
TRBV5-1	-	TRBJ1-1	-	CASSLGFGRRGTEAFF	TGCGCCAGCAGCTTGGGATTCGGCCGACGGGGCACTGAAGCTTTCTTT
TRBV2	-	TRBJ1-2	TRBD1	CASSGTDNYGYTF	TGTGCCAGCAGCGGGACAGACAACTATGGCTACACCTTC
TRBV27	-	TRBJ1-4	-	CASSLWGATNEKLFF	TGTGCCAGCAGTTTATGGGGGGCAACTAATGAAAAACTGTTTTTT
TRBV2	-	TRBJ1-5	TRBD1	CASSWTGYQPQHF	TGTGCCAGCAGTTGGACAGGGTATCAGCCCCAGCATTTT
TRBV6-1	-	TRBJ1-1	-	CASSEPGHLNTEAFF	TGTGCCAGCAGTGAGCCGGGACACCTGAACACTGAAGCTTTCTTT
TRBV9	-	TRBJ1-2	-	CASSRGGEYGYTF	TGTGCCAGCAGCAGAGGGGGTGAATATGGCTACACCTTC
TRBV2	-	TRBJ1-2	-	CASSEVRDYYGYTF	TGTGCCAGCAGTGAAGTCAGGGATTACTATGGCTACACCTTC
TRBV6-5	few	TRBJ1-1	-	CASSYLDTEAFF	TGTGCCAGCAGCTACTTAGACACTGAAGCTTTCTTT
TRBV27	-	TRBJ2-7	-	CASSLVANKLNYEQYF	TGTGCCAGCAGTTTGGTAGCGAATAAATTAAACTACGAGCAGTACTTC
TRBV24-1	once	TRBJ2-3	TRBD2	CATSVAGGRGDTQYF	TGTGCCACCAGTGTTGCGGGAGGAAGGGGAGATACGCAGTATTTT
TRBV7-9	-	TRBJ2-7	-	CASLGQRSGPVYEQYF	TGTGCCAGCCTTGGACAGAGATCCGGGCCTGTGTACGAGCAGTACTTC
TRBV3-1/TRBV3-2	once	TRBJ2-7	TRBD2	CASSQGLSGVAYEQYF	TGTGCCAGCAGCCAAGGCCTAAGCGGGGTAGCCTACGAGCAGTACTTC
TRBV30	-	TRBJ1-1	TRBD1	CAWSVGLRGTEAFF	TGTGCCTGGAGCGTAGGCCTCAGGGGGACTGAAGCTTTCTTT
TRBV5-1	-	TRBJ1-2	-	CASSLGGPTYGYTF	TGCGCCAGCAGCTTGGGGGGGCCGACCTATGGCTACACCTTC
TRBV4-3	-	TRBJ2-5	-	CASSQDRPGAQETQYF	TGCGCCAGCAGCCAAGATCGTCCAGGGGCCCAAGAGACCCAGTACTTC
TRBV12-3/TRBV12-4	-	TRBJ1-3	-	CASSPAGNTIYF	TGTGCCAGCAGTCCCGCTGGAAACACCATATATTTT
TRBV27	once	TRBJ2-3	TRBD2	CASSLGLAGVTDTQYF	TGTGCCAGCAGTTTGGGACTAGCGGGAGTGACAGATACGCAGTATTTT
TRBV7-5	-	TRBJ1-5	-	CVRSHFWTGEFNQPQHF	TGTGTCAGAAGCCACTTTTGGACAGGCGAGTTCAATCAGCCCCAGCATTTT
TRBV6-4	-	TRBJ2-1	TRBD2	CASSERGGSYNEQFF	TGTGCCAGCAGTGAACGGGGGGGCTCCTACAATGAGCAGTTCTTC
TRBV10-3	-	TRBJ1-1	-	CAIRPQGSPEAFF	TGTGCCATCAGACCCCAGGGGAGCCCTGAAGCTTTCTTT
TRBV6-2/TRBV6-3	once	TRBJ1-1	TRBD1	CASSRGQHTEAFF	TGTGCCAGCAGCCGGGGACAGCACACTGAAGCTTTCTTT
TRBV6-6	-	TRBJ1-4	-	CASSLQGVEKLFF	TGTGCCAGCAGTCTACAGGGCGTGGAAAAACTGTTTTTT
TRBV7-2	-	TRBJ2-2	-	CASIYPGAGELFF	TGTGCCAGCATCTACCCGGGAGCCGGGGAGCTGTTTTTT
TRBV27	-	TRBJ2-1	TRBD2	CASSLEASGRLEQFF	TGTGCCAGCAGTTTAGAGGCTAGCGGGAGGCTGGAGCAGTTCTTC
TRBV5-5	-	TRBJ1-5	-	CASSPGNQPQHF	TGTGCCAGCAGCCCAGGGAATCAGCCCCAGCATTTT
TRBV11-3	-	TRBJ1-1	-	CASSLGALTEAFF	TGTGCCAGCAGCTTAGGGGCTTTGACTGAAGCTTTCTTT
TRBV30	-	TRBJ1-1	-	CAWTLDREAFF	TGTGCCTGGACCCTGGACAGAGAAGCTTTCTTT
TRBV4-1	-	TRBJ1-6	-	CASSQNSPLGSPLHF	TGCGCCAGCAGCCAAAACAGTCCATTAGGTTCACCCCTCCACTTT
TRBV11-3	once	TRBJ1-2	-	CASSLVEPPDTNYGYTF	TGTGCCAGCAGCTTGGTAGAGCCACCGGACACAAACTATGGCTACACCTTC
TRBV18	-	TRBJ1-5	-	CASSQAYSNQPQHF	TGTGCCAGCTCTCAGGCCTATAGCAATCAGCCCCAGCATTTT
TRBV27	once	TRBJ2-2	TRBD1	CASSLWTGGTGELFF	TGTGCCAGCAGTCTGTGGACAGGGGGGACCGGGGAGCTGTTTTTT
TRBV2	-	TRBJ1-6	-	CASLGANSPLHF	TGTGCCAGCCTGGGGGCAAATTCACCCCTCCACTTT
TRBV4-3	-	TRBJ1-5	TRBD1	CASSHTHRGGQPQHF	TGCGCCAGCAGCCATACCCACAGGGGGGGTCAGCCCCAGCATTTT
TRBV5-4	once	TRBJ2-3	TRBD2	CASRGTSGPTDTQYF	TGTGCCAGCAGAGGGACTAGCGGGCCTACAGATACGCAGTATTTT